This T cell receptor beta chain was sequenced during a study of cytomegalovirus exposure and HLA in healthy donors. On the study more broadly: Early release data held 75 million to 90 million unique TCRs from HLA-typed donors.

This CDR3 region has 14 residues. V was cut by 5 bases and J by 0 bases, with 8 bases left in between. Per germline, CDR1 SNHLY and CDR2 FYNNEI. Broader study findings: Most of the CMV-associated TCR beta chains (in a later analysis) appeared to be HLA-restricted. When analyzed later, a missense DCLRE1C variant was found to be linked to TCR beta V- and J-gene trimming. In the analysis, some V segments, TRBV6-2 and TRBV6-3 included, were excluded as indistinguishable.

In regard to this clone: Its antigen is not identified.

Vbeta (60) and Jbeta (13) primers were used in the PCR. Using immunoSEQ multiplex PCR, the repertoire was profiled, and TCRdb retains in-frame clones only, with some absent. The data contain 60,000 to 85,000 clones, under 80% of them seen just once; the ten biggest clones take up 1.6%. The chain is built from TRBV2 and TRBJ2-4; D may be TRBD2 (6 bases). This TCR was sampled from a man in his forties in good health and CMV-seronegative. The source material was PBMCs. The DNA for the CDR3 is TGTGCCAGCAGTCGGGGACTAGCCAAAAACATTCAGTACTTC. This encodes CASSRGLAKNIQYF.